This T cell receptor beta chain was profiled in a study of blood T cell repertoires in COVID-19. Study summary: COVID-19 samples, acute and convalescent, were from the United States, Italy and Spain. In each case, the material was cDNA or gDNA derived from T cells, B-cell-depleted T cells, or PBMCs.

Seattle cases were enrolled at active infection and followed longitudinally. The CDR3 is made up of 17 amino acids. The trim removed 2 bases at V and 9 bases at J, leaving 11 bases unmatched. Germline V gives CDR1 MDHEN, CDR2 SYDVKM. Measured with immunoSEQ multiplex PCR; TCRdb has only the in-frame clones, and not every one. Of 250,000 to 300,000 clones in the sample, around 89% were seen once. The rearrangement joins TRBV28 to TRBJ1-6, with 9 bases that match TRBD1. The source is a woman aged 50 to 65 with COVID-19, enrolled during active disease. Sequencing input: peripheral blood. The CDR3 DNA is TGTGCCAGCAGTTTACCCCTTACGGGACAGGGTTTTTCACCCCTCCACTTT. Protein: CASSLPLTGQGFSPLHF. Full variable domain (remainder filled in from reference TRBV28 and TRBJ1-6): DVKVTQSSRYLVKRTGEKVFLECVQDMDHENMFWYRQDPGLGLRLIYFSYDVKMKEKGDIPEGYSVSREKKERFSLILESASTNQTSMYLCASSLPLTGQGFSPLHFGNGTRLTVT.